The present TCR beta chain was sequenced within a study of T cells in Graves' hyperthyroidism and ophthalmopathy (dated by TCRdb to between 2017 and 2020). About the full investigation: Peripheral blood was sampled at the time of initial diagnosis, prior to any treatment. To identify distinguishing TCR V-J signatures, a discovery cohort of around 100 patients was used, comprising 40 to 45 with Graves' ophthalmopathy and 57 with stable Graves' hyperthyroidism. Whether ophthalmopathy could be predicted prospectively was tested in an independent validation cohort made up of roughly 20 hyperthyroidism patients plus 17 patients who later progressed to ophthalmopathy. The study also compared thyroid tissue and blood T-cell repertoires from more than five Graves' hyperthyroidism patients. The 95 to 100 discovery patients were randomly divided into training and test sets at a 7:3 ratio. After sampling, hyperthyroidism patients received methimazole starting at 30 mg daily, and ophthalmopathy patients received high-dose intravenous methylprednisolone. TCR Vbeta CDR3 sequencing of some 140 peripheral blood samples (under 45 ophthalmopathy, 75 to 85 hyperthyroidism and some 17 progressor patients) is reported in the paper.

Sequences LGHDT (CDR1) and YNNKEL (CDR2) are obtained from the germline V gene (reference sequence). At the junction V is shortened by 6 bases and J by 0 bases, with 8 bases in between. Ends included, the CDR3 has 13 residues. The retained sequence is limited to the CDR3, 39 bases, with the frame set at the first base. Study-wide findings and limitations: During validation, the model predicted progression to ophthalmopathy a median of about 6.3 months ahead of onset, with more than 60% sensitivity and about 75% specificity. A model built on a 13 V-J signature distinguished ophthalmopathy from stable hyperthyroidism, reaching 85% to 90% sensitivity and around 81% specificity in cross-validation and 80%/75% in testing. Most expanded thyroid clonotypes (frequency above 0.001) were also detected in blood, suggesting blood repertoires may reflect thyroid immune responses. Sample size was not statistically predetermined, and blinding of investigators to group allocation was not performed.

The TCR beta CDR3 regions were amplified from RNA transcripts. The first round of RT-PCR for the TCR CDR3 was performed with the HTBI primer set and the Qiagen OneStep RT-PCR kit. Libraries were constructed in a second round of multiplex PCR, after which size selection and purification were performed. Libraries were sequenced paired-end with 100 bp reads on an Illumina HiSeq2000. Per the source publication's procedure: Raw data were processed with SOAPnuke, discarding reads with adapters, uncalled bases, mean Phred below 15, or no exact constant-primer or identifier match. High-quality paired reads were merged using COPE v1.2.5, and each unique nucleotide sequence was defined as a clonotype. MiTCR v1.1 was used to align clonotypes to the IMGT TRBV, TRBD and TRBJ reference segments. The analysis included only V-J combinations with a frequency above 0.0001, which together covered 99% to 99.2% of the repertoires. A TCS score was defined as the ratio of F50 (clonal expansion) to E x V (chaos), with BLOSUM62-based TCRdist applied between CDR3 peptides within each V-J. Welch's t-statistics and random forest reduced several hundred V-J features to roughly 13, which were used in a naive Bayes classifier (R e1071). The public sequencing data were trimmed at Q25 with fastp and processed into clonotypes with MiXCR by TCRdb, which kept only in-frame beta chains. Entries that share a CDR3 protein sequence are merged under the most common genes and DNA. TCRdb's processing, not the authors' own work, is the source of the V and J calls. Here the sample has a few hundred thousand distinct CDR3 sequences; 16% occur a single time. Less than 3.5% of the sample belongs to the ten largest clones.

Ophthalmopathy patients had moderately to severely active disease, with a Clinical Activity Score of 3 or more, a NOSPECS grade of 4 or more, and a disease duration of less than 3 months. Patients with uncontrolled infections, other autoimmune diseases, pregnancy or lactation were excluded. Diagnoses relied on clinical symptoms, serum thyroxine and TRAb, thyroid ultrasound and orbital computed tomography. PBMCs were separated from over 9 ml of fresh peripheral blood using Ficoll-Paque density gradient centrifugation. Total RNA was extracted with Trizol reagent, and quality was checked on an Agilent 2100 Bioanalyzer. As concerns this clonotype: It lacks a known antigen. As the CDR3 is not closed by the conserved phenylalanine or tryptophan, this likely results from a read error.

This receptor was taken from a woman aged 40 to 50 with Graves' ophthalmopathy. The specimen sequenced was blood. The chain uses TRBV3-1 and TRBJ1-2; there is no confident call for the D gene. The CDR3 protein is CASSFEPNYGYTL. The DNA sequence follows: TGTGCCAGCAGTTTTGAGCCTAACTATGGCTACACCCTC.